This T cell receptor (beta chain) came from a study of T cell responses to AZD1222 COVID-19 vaccine. Whole-study findings and limits: Reportedly, nearly half the spike-specific TCRs target unmutated variant regions. Spike was spanned by vaccine-associated CD4 TCRs, with dominance at 160-218 and 743-854. Repertoires were obtained only post-peak T cell response. Donors skewed white British and female; clonal diversity was possibly underestimated.

A word on this clone: The antigen is not known.

V lost 3 bases, J lost 6 bases, and 9 bases lay in between. This CDR3 contains 12 residues. The germline V gene encodes CDR1 KGHSH and CDR2 LQKENI. Sequenced by immunoSEQ multiplex PCR; TCRdb stores in-frame clones only, minus some. The sample carries some 190,000 clones, roughly 92% recorded once. Sequences were derived from peripheral blood, sampled 28 days after the second AZD1222 dose. The origin of this receptor is an adult who received the AZD1222 COVID-19 vaccine. The chain joins TRBV18 to TRBJ2-7; D remains ambiguous. CDR3 sequence (DNA): TGTGCCAGCTCACCGCTGACGACCGAGCAGTACTTC. Protein product: CASSPLTTEQYF.